This T cell receptor beta chain is drawn from a study of blood T cell repertoires in COVID-19. Study overall: Researchers got acute and convalescent COVID-19 samples from the United States, Italy and Spain. T cells, B-cell-depleted T cells, or PBMCs provided the cDNA or gDNA that served as material.

The CDR3 runs 15 residues. V lost 5 bases, J lost 6 bases, and 7 bases stayed unmatched. Germline V gives CDR1 SGHTA, CDR2 FQGNSA. In the authors' workflow: It was from reference gene primer amplification that nucleated cell counts were estimated. Sequenced by immunoSEQ multiplex PCR; TCRdb stores in-frame clones only, minus some. V, J and clone size are taken as reported in that table, and D and trimming were inferred from the DNA itself. The repertoire has 200,000 to 250,000 clones, approximately 78% of them found once; the top ten carry about 12%. The TCR originated in a middle-aged woman with acute or convalescent COVID-19. The J gene is TRBJ2-1, the V gene TRBV7-2; 10 bases are a match to TRBD1. The sequenced sample consisted of peripheral blood. For the CDR3, the DNA is TGTGCCAGCAGCACCCGGGACAGGGGAATCAATGAGCAGTTCTTC. The encoded protein is CASSTRDRGINEQFF.